Presented here are 3 T cell receptor beta chains from one specimen sequenced in a study of T cell responses to AZD1222 COVID-19 vaccine (dated by TCRdb to the early 2020s). Library generation was performed with the immunoSEQ multiplex PCR assay. TCRdb stores this immuneACCESS table with in-frame sequences only. Part of the clones is absent; in the studies checked, under half of the shortfall reflects unresolved V genes, and no reason is known for the rest. This sample lists about 140,000 clones; roughly 93% were detected once. Around 10% of the sample comes from the top ten. The time point label of this sample denotes: sample from adult after SARS-CoV-2 infection, after symptom onset. This sample comprised peripheral blood, obtained after recovery from COVID-19. Every receptor here comes from an adult who had recovered from COVID-19.

The V gene is TRBV7-9, the J gene TRBJ2-7; D gene uncertain. Germline V CDR1 and CDR2: SEHNR, FQNEAQ (reference sequence). V was shortened by 1 base and J by 7 bases, with 8 bases between the two germline ends. This CDR3 is built from 12 residues. DNA of the CDR3: TGTGCCAGCAGCTTAGAAGTCTGGGAGCAGTACTTC. Protein sequence: CASSLEVWEQYF.

The rearrangement joins TRBV28 to TRBJ2-6; no clear D. CDR3 length equals 15 residues. Germline V gives CDR1 MDHEN, CDR2 SYDVKM. V gave up 4 bases and J gave up 4 bases, with 11 bases separating them. CDR3 DNA: TGTGCCAGCAGTTCCCATGCGGTCGGGGCCAACGTCCTGACTTTC. Residues: CASSSHAVGANVLTF.

V gene TRBV12-3 or TRBV12-4 combines with J gene TRBJ2-2; weak D call: TRBD1 (5 bases). V lost 7 bases, J lost 6 bases, and 12 bases lay in between. The CDR3 covers 13 residues. CDR3 in amino acids: CASTGARAGELFF. The CDR3 bases are TGTGCCAGCACTGGGGCCAGGGCCGGGGAGCTGTTTTTT.